The 29 T cell receptor beta chains given below trace back to one sample, sequenced in a study of cytotoxic CD8 clonotypes in ibrutinib-treated CLL (dated by TCRdb to the early 2020s). Explained via the paper, the time point label denotes: 24 months on ibrutinib. Library prep was done by the immunoSEQ multiplex PCR assay. TCRdb limited this immuneACCESS table to in-frame rearrangements with V and J called. A share of clones is missing; checked studies link under half to unresolved V genes, and the rest is unexplained. The sample table holds about 76,000 clones, of which approximately 87% were seen once. The top ten clonotypes cover 35% to 45% of the sample. The source material was PBMCs, sampled after 24 months of ibrutinib treatment. Receptors were obtained from a human donor with chronic lymphocytic leukemia.

This chain joins TRBV5-1 and TRBJ1-5; D may be TRBD1 (6 bases). V was cut by 4 bases and J by 6 bases, with 11 bases left in between. Germline V gene sequence: CDR1 SGHRS, CDR2 YFSETQ. This CDR3 has 13 residues. The CDR3 is CASSPGDFQPQHF. CDR3 DNA: TGCGCCAGCAGCCCAGGGGATTTTCAGCCCCAGCATTTT.

The chain recombines TRBV18 with TRBJ1-5, with no clear D. The V end was cut by 6 bases, the J end by 7 bases, with 13 bases between. The CDR3 loop spans 13 amino acids. Germline-derived CDR1 and CDR2 are KGHSH and LQKENI. The CDR3 DNA follows: TGTGCCAGCTCGCTCAACCATGACCAGCCCCAGCATTTT. This encodes CASSLNHDQPQHF. Combining the CDR3 with reference TRBV18 and TRBJ1-5 gives the whole variable domain NAGVMQNPRHLVRRRGQEARLRCSPMKGHSHVYWYRQLPEEGLKFMVYLQKENIIDESGMPKERFSAEFPKEGPSILRIQQVVRGDSAAYFCASSLNHDQPQHFGDGTRLSIL.

The chain carries TRBV15 and TRBJ2-2; D is unclear. This CDR3 comprises 13 residues. V was clipped by 0 bases and J by 4 bases, with 3 bases between them. From germline, CDR1 is LNHNV and CDR2 YYDKDF (reference sequence). DNA of the CDR3: TGTGCCACCAGCAGAGATCCCACCGGGGAGCTGTTTTTT. Translating it yields CATSRDPTGELFF. Variable domain in full (rest from reference TRBV15 and TRBJ2-2): DAMVIQNPRYQVTQFGKPVTLSCSQTLNHNVMYWYQQKSSQAPKLLFHYYDKDFNNEADTPDNFQSRRPNTSFCFLDIRSPGLGDTAMYLCATSRDPTGELFFGEGSRLTVL.

The chain employs TRBV4-2 and TRBJ1-5; the D is unclear. Germline V gene data show CDR1 as LGHNA and CDR2 as YNFKEQ. The CDR3 contains 13 residues. Trimming removed 4 bases at V and 5 bases at J, with 9 bases between. For the CDR3, the DNA is TGTGCCAGCAGCCCTAACGCTCATCAGCCCCAGCATTTT. It specifies CASSPNAHQPQHF.

This clone has only a few counts. The rearrangement joins TRBV19 to TRBJ1-2, with a possible D match to TRBD1 (5 bases). V was pared by 6 bases and J by 8 bases, with 13 bases between. The germline CDR1 and CDR2 sequences are LNHDA and SQIVND (reference sequence). This CDR3 has 12 residues. CDR3 in amino acids: CASSSGRVGYTF. Written as DNA, the CDR3 is TGTGCCAGTAGCAGTGGCAGGGTGGGCTACACCTTC.

This chain connects TRBV19 to TRBJ2-1, with 9 bases that match TRBD2. J lost 6 bases, V lost 7 bases, and 13 bases had no gene match. CDR3 length: 16 amino acids. CDR1 and CDR2 (germline): LNHDA, SQIVND (reference sequence). The DNA of the CDR3 is TGTGCCAGTAATGTTAGGGCGGGAGGGCCTTTCAATGAGCAGTTCTTC. It translates to CASNVRAGGPFNEQFF.

This chain joins TRBV28 and TRBJ1-1; TRBD1 is a possible D gene (6 bases). The germline V gene has CDR1 MDHEN and CDR2 SYDVKM. The V and J ends lost 4 bases and 0 bases respectively, with 9 bases between them. The CDR3 contains 14 residues. The CDR3 bases are TGTGCCAGCAGTTCCGGGACAATGAACACTGAAGCTTTCTTT. It codes for CASSSGTMNTEAFF. Filled out from reference TRBV28 and TRBJ1-1, the complete variable domain reads DVKVTQSSRYLVKRTGEKVFLECVQDMDHENMFWYRQDPGLGLRLIYFSYDVKMKEKGDIPEGYSVSREKKERFSLILESASTNQTSMYLCASSSGTMNTEAFFGQGTRLTVV.

V is TRBV6-1 and J is TRBJ2-7; 10 bases are a match to TRBD1. Trimming took 1 base from V and 4 from J; bases not matched to a gene: 7. The length of the CDR3 is 16 residues. Per germline, CDR1 MNHNS and CDR2 SASEGT. In DNA form, the CDR3 reads TGTGCCAGCAGTGAAGGCCCGGGACAGGGGTTTTACGAGCAGTACTTC. Protein product: CASSEGPGQGFYEQYF.

The chain combines TRBV5-8 with TRBJ2-5, with 9 bases aligning to TRBD2. The CDR3 length is 16 residues. V lost 6 bases, J lost 4 bases, and 13 bases stayed unmatched. CDR1 is SGHTS, CDR2 YDEGEE, per germline. The CDR3 nucleotides read TGTGCCAGCATCCGAGGGGATAGCGGGAGTGCAGAGACCCAGTACTTC. Protein sequence: CASIRGDSGSAETQYF.

The chain combines TRBV14 with TRBJ2-1; D call uncertain. The V end lost 4 bases, the J end lost 9 bases, and 10 bases lay between the germline ends. The CDR3 is made up of 12 amino acids. The germline gives CDR1 SGHDN, CDR2 FVKESK. The CDR3 loop reads CASSPLSGEQFF. CDR3 DNA sequence: TGTGCCAGCAGCCCCCTTTCAGGTGAGCAGTTCTTC.

This chain connects TRBV11-2 to TRBJ2-1, with D unresolved. Trimming took 3 bases from V and 5 from J, leaving 2 bases between them. Germline lookup yields CDR1 SGHAT and CDR2 FQNNGV. The length of the CDR3 is 11 residues. Here the CDR3 DNA reads TGTGCCAGCAGCTTCCACAATGAGCAGTTCTTC. Translation gives CASSFHNEQFF. The full variable domain, in which reference TRBV11-2 and TRBJ2-1 provide the parts outside the CDR3, is EAGVAQSPRYKIIEKRQSVAFWCNPISGHATLYWYQQILGQGPKLLIQFQNNGVVDDSQLPKDRFSAERLKGVDSTLKIQPAKLEDSAVYLCASSFHNEQFFGPGTRLTVL.

This chain joins TRBV5-1 and TRBJ1-1; D not certain. V was pared by 0 bases and J by 5 bases, with 14 bases between. CDR1 SGHRS and CDR2 YFSETQ come from the germline V gene. The CDR3 loop spans 15 amino acids. The CDR3 region is CASSLDPGWGTEAFF. DNA for the CDR3: TGCGCCAGCAGCTTGGATCCAGGTTGGGGTACTGAAGCTTTCTTT.

The gene calls are TRBV18 and TRBJ1-3; D is unresolved. The CDR3 sequence is 17 residues long. Germline CDR1 is KGHSH and CDR2 is LQKENI. V gave up 0 bases and J gave up 0 bases, with 12 bases separating them. The CDR3 DNA is TGTGCCAGCTCACCACCGAGTGGGCAGAGCTCTGGAAACACCATATATTTT. Amino acids: CASSPPSGQSSGNTIYF.

The V call is TRBV4-2, the J call TRBJ2-3, with 13 nucleotides matching TRBD2. The CDR3 extends over 18 amino acids. The germline V gene encodes CDR1 LGHNA and CDR2 YNFKEQ. V shed 4 bases, J shed 4 bases, and the junction held 11 bases outside the gene matches. The CDR3 reads CASSPGGLAGVAADTQYF. The CDR3 DNA follows: TGTGCCAGCAGCCCCGGTGGACTAGCGGGAGTTGCAGCAGATACGCAGTATTTT.

The genes are TRBV19 and TRBJ1-5; possible D gene TRBD1, 5 bases. V lost 4 bases to trimming and J lost 2 bases, with 12 bases between them. CDR1 and CDR2 from the germline V gene are LNHDA and SQIVND (reference sequence). The CDR3 sequence is 15 residues long. For the CDR3, the DNA is TGTGCCAGTAGTAGCGGGGGAGGGGGCAATCAGCCCCAGCATTTT. As protein: CASSSGGGGNQPQHF.

The rearrangement links TRBV10-3 to TRBJ1-1; perhaps TRBD1 as D (6 bases). The germline gives CDR1 ENHRY, CDR2 SYGVKD. V was shortened by 4 bases and J by 4 bases, with 13 bases between the two germline ends. The CDR3 contains 14 residues. The CDR3 DNA is TGTGCCATCAGTGGGCCCACAGGGTCCACTGAAGCTTTCTTT. It specifies CAISGPTGSTEAFF.

This clone was counted once. This chain links TRBV21-1 with TRBJ1-5; the table assigns TRBD1, which was not confirmed against the DNA. TRBV21-1 is designated a pseudogene. The CDR3 totals 13 residues. The CDR3 bases are TGTGCCAGCAGAGGGGACAGTCATCAGCCCCAGCATTTT. This gives the protein CASRGDSHQPQHF.

Many counts were recorded for this clone. The genes are TRBV9 and TRBJ2-1, with TRBD2 identical over 8 bases. Per the germline V gene, CDR1 is SGDLS and CDR2 is YYNGEE. The CDR3 runs to 17 residues. J was trimmed by 4 bases and V by 4 bases; bases with no gene match: 13. The CDR3 region is CASSKVGAGAGYNEQFF. In DNA, the CDR3 is TGTGCCAGCAGCAAGGTGGGAGCGGGAGCAGGGTACAATGAGCAGTTCTTC.

V usage is TRBV7-9 and J usage is TRBJ1-2; D may be TRBD1 (5 bases). Looked up from germline, CDR1 is SEHNR and CDR2 is FQNEAQ (reference sequence). This CDR3 has 14 residues. The ends were cut back, 0 bases at V and 6 bases at J, with 11 bases in the middle. The CDR3 DNA is TGTGCCAGCAGCTTAGCGCGAAGGGACCATGGCTACACCTTC. Translating it yields CASSLARRDHGYTF.

The chain joins TRBV5-4 to TRBJ2-7, with 7 bases matching TRBD2. Losses at the gene ends were 4 bases for V and 2 bases for J; bases not matched to a gene: 9. Germline assignment: CDR1 SGHNT and CDR2 YYREEE (reference sequence). CDR3 size: 15 residues. This CDR3 is CASSKKASGTYEQYF. CDR3 in DNA: TGTGCCAGCAGCAAGAAGGCTAGCGGAACCTACGAGCAGTACTTC. The variable domain in full, completed from reference TRBV5-4 and TRBJ2-7, reads ETGVTQSPTHLIKTRGQQVTLRCSSQSGHNTVSWYQQALGQGPQFIFQYYREEENGRGNFPPRFSGLQFPNYSSELNVNALELDDSALYLCASSKKASGTYEQYFGPGTRLTVT.

The V call is TRBV19, the J call TRBJ2-1, with 7 bases identical to TRBD2. This CDR3 region has 17 residues. Germline CDR1 and CDR2: LNHDA and SQIVND (reference sequence). The ends lost 0 bases at V and 0 bases at J; junction bases unmatched: 5. The CDR3 is CASSIDLGGSSYNEQFF. The CDR3, as DNA: TGTGCCAGTAGTATAGATCTGGGCGGGAGCTCCTACAATGAGCAGTTCTTC. Full variable domain (remainder filled in from reference TRBV19 and TRBJ2-1): DGGITQSPKYLFRKEGQNVTLSCEQNLNHDAMYWYRQDPGQGLRLIYYSQIVNDFQKGDIAEGYSVSREKKESFPLTVTSAQKNPTAFYLCASSIDLGGSSYNEQFFGPGTRLTVL.

J is TRBJ2-2 and V is TRBV11-2; D is possibly TRBD1 or TRBD2 (5 bases each). V lost 6 bases and J 0 bases, leaving 11 bases between the germline ends. Germline V lookup: CDR1 SGHAT, CDR2 FQNNGV. The CDR3 covers 15 residues. CDR3 region: CASRIGTANTGELFF. CDR3 in DNA: TGTGCCAGCAGGATTGGGACCGCGAACACCGGGGAGCTGTTTTTT.

This chain joins TRBV11-2 and TRBJ1-3; 7 bases are a match to TRBD1. This CDR3 contains 17 residues. V trimming: 0 bases; J trimming: 2 bases; junction bases outside the gene matches: 7. Per germline, CDR1 SGHAT and CDR2 FQNNGV. CDR3 nucleotide sequence: TGTGCCAGCAGCTTAGATCGACAGGGCCCTCCTGGAAACACCATATATTTT. This sequence encodes CASSLDRQGPPGNTIYF. The full variable domain, completed using reference TRBV11-2 and TRBJ1-3, is EAGVAQSPRYKIIEKRQSVAFWCNPISGHATLYWYQQILGQGPKLLIQFQNNGVVDDSQLPKDRFSAERLKGVDSTLKIQPAKLEDSAVYLCASSLDRQGPPGNTIYFGEGSWLTVV.

J is TRBJ2-2 and V is TRBV19, with 9 bases matching TRBD2. With V trimmed by 8 bases and J by 1 base, 8 bases remained unmatched. Germline V gives CDR1 LNHDA, CDR2 SQIVND (reference sequence). The CDR3 length is 16 residues. In DNA form, the CDR3 reads TGTGCCAGTCGGGGACTAGCATTGGGGAACACCGGGGAGCTGTTTTTT. Translating it yields CASRGLALGNTGELFF.

The chain recombines TRBV12-2 with TRBJ2-3; no DNA check was done on the table's D call, TRBD2. TRBV12-2 has pseudogene status. This CDR3 has 16 residues. The CDR3 nucleotides are TGTGCAAGTCGCCTCCTGGAAAGGGAGAGGCCAGATACGCAGTATTTT. Encoded protein: CASRLLERERPDTQYF.

This rearrangement joins TRBV25-1 to TRBJ2-7, with unresolved D. The CDR3 totals 11 residues. The germline V and J ends were trimmed by 7 bases and 6 bases, with 10 bases remaining between them. Germline assignment: CDR1 MGHDK and CDR2 SYGVNS. The chain's CDR3 is CASTGLVEQYF. DNA for the CDR3: TGTGCCAGCACCGGGCTAGTCGAGCAGTACTTC.

The rearrangement uses TRBV28 and TRBJ2-5; 7 nucleotides line up with TRBD2. The CDR3 is made up of 14 amino acids. Unmatched junction bases numbered 1, after V lost 2 bases and J lost 1 base. CDR1 and CDR2 from the germline V gene are MDHEN and SYDVKM. CDR3 loop: CASSLGGGQETQYF. Written as DNA, the CDR3 is TGTGCCAGCAGTTTAGGGGGGGGCCAAGAGACCCAGTACTTC.

J is TRBJ2-7 and V is TRBV30; possible D gene TRBD1, 5 bases. CDR3 length equals 12 residues. Between the trimmed V and J ends, which lost 0 bases and 5 bases, there was a span of 8 bases. Germline lookup yields CDR1 GTSNPN and CDR2 SVGIG (reference sequence). Here the CDR3 DNA reads TGTGCCTGGAGTGTAGGGGCAGACGAGCAGTACTTC. Protein product: CAWSVGADEQYF.

This chain connects TRBV29-1 to TRBJ2-1, with TRBD2 identical over 9 bases. The CDR3 has 13 amino acids. Germline V gives CDR1 SQVTM, CDR2 ANQGSEA. V lost 1 base and J lost 16; bases outside the gene matches: 11. The CDR3 sequence is CSVEGASGTLRFF. The CDR3, as DNA: TGCAGCGTTGAAGGGGCTAGCGGGACTTTGCGATTCTTC.